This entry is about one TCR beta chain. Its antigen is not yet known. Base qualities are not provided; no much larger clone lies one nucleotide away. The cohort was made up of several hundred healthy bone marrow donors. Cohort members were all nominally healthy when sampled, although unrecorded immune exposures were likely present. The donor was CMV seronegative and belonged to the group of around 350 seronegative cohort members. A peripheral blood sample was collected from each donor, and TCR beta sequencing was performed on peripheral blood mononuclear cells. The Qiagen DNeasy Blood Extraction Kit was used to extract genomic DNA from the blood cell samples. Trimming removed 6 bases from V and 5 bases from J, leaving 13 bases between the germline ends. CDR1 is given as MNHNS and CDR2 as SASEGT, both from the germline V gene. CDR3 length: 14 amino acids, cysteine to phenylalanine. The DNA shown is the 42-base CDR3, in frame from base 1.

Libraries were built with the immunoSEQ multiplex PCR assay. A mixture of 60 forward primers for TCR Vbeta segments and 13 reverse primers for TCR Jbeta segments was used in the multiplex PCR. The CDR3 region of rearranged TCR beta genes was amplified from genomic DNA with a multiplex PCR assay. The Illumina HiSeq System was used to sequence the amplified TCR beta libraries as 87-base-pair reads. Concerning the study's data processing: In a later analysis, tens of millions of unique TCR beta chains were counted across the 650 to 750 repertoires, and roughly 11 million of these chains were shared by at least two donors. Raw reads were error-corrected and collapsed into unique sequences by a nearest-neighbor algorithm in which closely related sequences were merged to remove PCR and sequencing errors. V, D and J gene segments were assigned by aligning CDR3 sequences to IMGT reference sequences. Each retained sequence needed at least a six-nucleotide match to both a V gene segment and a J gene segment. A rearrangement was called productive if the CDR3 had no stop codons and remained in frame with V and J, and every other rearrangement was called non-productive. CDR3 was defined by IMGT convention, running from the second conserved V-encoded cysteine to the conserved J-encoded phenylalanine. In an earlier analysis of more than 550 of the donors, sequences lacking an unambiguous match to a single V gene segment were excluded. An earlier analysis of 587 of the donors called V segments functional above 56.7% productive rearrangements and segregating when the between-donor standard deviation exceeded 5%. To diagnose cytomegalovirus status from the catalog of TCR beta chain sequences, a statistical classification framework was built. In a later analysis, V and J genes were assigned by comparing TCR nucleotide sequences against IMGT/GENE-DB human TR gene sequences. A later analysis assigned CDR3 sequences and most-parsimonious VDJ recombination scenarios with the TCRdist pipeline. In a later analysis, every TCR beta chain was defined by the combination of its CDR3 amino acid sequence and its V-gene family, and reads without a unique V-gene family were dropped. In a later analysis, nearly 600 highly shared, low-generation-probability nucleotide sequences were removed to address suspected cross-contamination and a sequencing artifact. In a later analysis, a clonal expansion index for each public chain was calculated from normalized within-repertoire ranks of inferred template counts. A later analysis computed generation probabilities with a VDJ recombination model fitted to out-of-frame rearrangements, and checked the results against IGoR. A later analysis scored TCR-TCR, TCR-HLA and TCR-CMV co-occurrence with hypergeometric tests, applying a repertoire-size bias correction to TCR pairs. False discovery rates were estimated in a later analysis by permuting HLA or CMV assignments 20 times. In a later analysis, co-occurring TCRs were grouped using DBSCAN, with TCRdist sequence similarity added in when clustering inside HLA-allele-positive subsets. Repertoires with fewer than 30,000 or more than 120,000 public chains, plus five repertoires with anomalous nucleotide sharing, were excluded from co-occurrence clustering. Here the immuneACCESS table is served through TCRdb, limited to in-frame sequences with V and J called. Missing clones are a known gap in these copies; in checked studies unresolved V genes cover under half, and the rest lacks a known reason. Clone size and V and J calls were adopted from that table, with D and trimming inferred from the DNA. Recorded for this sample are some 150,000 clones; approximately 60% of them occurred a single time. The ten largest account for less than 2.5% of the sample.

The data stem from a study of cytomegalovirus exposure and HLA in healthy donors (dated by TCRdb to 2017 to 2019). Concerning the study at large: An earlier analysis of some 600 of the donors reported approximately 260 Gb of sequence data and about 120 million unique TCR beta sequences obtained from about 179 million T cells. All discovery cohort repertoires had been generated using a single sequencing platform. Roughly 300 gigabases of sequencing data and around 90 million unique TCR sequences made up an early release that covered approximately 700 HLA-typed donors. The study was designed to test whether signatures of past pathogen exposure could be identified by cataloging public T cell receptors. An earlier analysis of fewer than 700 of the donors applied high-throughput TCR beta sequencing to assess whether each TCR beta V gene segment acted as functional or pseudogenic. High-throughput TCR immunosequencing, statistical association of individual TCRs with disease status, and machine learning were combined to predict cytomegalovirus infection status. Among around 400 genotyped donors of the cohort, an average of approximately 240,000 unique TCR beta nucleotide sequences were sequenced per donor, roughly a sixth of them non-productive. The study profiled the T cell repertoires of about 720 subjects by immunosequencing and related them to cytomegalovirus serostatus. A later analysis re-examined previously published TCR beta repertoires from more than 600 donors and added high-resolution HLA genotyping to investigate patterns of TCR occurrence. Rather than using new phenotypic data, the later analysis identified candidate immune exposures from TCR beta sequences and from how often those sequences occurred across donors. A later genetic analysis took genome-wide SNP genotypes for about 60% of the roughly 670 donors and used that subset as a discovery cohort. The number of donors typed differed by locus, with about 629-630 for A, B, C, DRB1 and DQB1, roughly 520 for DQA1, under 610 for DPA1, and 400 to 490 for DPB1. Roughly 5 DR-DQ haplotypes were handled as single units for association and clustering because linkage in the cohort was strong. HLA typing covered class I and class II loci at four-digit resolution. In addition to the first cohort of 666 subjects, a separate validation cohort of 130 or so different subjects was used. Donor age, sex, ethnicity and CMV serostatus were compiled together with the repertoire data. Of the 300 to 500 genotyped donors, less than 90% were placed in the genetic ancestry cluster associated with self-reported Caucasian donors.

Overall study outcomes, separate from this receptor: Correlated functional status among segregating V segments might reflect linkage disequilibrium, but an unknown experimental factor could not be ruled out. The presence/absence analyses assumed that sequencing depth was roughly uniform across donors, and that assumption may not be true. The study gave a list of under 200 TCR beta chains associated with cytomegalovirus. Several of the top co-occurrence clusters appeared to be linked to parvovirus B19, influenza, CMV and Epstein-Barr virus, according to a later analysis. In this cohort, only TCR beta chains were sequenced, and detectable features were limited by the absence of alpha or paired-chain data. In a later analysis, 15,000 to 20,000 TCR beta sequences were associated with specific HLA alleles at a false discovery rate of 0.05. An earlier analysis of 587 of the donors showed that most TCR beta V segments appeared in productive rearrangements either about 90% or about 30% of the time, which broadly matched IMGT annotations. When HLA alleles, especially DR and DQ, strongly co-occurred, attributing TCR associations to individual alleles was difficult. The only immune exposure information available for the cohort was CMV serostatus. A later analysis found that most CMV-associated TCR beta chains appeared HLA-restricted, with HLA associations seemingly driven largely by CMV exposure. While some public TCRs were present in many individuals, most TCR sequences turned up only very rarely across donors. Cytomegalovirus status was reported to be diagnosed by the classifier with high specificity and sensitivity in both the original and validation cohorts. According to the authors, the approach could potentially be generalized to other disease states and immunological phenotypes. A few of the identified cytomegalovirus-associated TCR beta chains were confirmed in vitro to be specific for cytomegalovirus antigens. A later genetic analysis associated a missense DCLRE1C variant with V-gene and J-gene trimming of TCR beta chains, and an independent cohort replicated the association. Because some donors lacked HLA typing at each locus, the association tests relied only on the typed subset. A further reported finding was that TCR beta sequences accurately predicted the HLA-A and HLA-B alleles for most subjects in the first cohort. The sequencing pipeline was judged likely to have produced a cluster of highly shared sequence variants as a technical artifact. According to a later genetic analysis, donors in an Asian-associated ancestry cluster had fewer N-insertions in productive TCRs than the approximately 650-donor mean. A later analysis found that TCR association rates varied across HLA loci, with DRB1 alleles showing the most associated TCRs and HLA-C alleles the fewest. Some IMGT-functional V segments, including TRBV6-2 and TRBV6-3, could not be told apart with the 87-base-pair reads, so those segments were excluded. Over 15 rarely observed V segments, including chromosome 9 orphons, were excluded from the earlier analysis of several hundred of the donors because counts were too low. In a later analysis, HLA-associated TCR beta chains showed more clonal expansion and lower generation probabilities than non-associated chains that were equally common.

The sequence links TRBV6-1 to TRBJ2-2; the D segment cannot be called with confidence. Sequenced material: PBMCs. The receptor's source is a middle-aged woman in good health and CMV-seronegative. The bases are TGTGCCAGCAGCCCTCAGTGGGCAACCGGGGAGCTGTTTTTT. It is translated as CASSPQWATGELFF.